This T cell receptor beta chain was recorded in a study of blood T cells in healthy people across ages. Using a J-beta primer mix together with a sample-barcoded 5' primer, a second PCR was run for roughly 6 to 11 cycles. In TCRdb, the 5' RACE reads were re-called with MiXCR into one record per CDR3 protein. The repertoire includes over 950,000 distinct CDR3 sequences, just over 50% of them detected once, and roughly a fifth sits in the top ten. This clonotype appeared a single time. Sequencing input: blood. This sequence originates from a woman aged 60 to 75 in good health.

CDR3 DNA: TGTGCCAGCAGCTTGGAGGGACAGAGCCGAGAGACCCAGTACTTC. Amino acid sequence: CASSLEGQSRETQYF. The chain is built from TRBV7-2 and TRBJ2-5; D is perhaps TRBD1 (7 bases). Trimming shortened V by 3 bases and J by 4 bases, and 15 bases separated the two germline ends. The length of the CDR3 is 15 residues. Germline CDR1 reads SGHTA; CDR2 reads FQGNSA.